The clone carrying this T cell receptor beta chain was recorded many times. As yet, its antigen is unknown. The CDR3 runs 14 residues. Germline loops: CDR1 SGHVS, CDR2 FQNEAQ. The V gene lost 7 bases and the J gene lost 4 bases, with 16 bases spanning the gap. This specimen belongs to a study of post-analysis software for immune sequencing data. Overall study context: Included courses were relapsing-remitting and secondary progressive multiple sclerosis; progressive-relapsing multiple sclerosis was also included. Findings of the study overall: TRBV segments more frequent in patients than in controls numbered five and included TRBV5-6, TRBV5-1 and TRBV20-1. For normalized Chao1 diversity, multiple sclerosis patients scored significantly lower than controls did. By F measure, strong co-clustering occurred among samples prepared in the same batch.

Libraries were made from TCR beta cDNA, and they carried unique molecular identifiers. Between about 1 and 11 million T cells gave rise to roughly 0.5 million cDNA molecules. TCRdb ran MiXCR on the PCR reads and lists one entry per CDR3 protein. The table shows just over 250,000 distinct CDR3 sequences, with 30% to 45% occurring only once. Sequenced material: blood. The sequence was obtained from a girl aged 10 to 17 with multiple sclerosis. The V call is TRBV7-8, the J call TRBJ2-5, with D maybe TRBD2 (5 bases). The CDR3 sequence is CASTSSRVRETQYF. CDR3 DNA sequence: TGTGCCAGCACCTCCTCGAGGGTACGAGAGACCCAGTACTTC.